This paragraph reports one TCR beta chain. This CDR3 region has 15 residues. Trimming removed 0 bases at V and 0 bases at J, with 9 bases between. Germline CDR1 and CDR2: SGHKS and YYEKEE (reference sequence). The data derive from a study of blood T cell repertoires in COVID-19. Study details: Researchers got acute and convalescent COVID-19 samples from the United States, Italy and Spain. PBMCs, B-cell-depleted T cells, or T cells were the source of the cDNA or gDNA that made up the material.

Sequenced by immunoSEQ multiplex PCR; TCRdb stores in-frame clones only, minus some. Here the sample spans 150,000 or so clones, 75% to 90% being singletons. The receptor comes from a woman in her seventies with acute or convalescent COVID-19. Input material: peripheral blood. The rearrangement links TRBV5-5 to TRBJ1-1; no firm D call. The CDR3 DNA reads as TGTGCCAGCAGCTTGGGGCGACTCATGAACACTGAAGCTTTCTTT. Amino acid sequence: CASSLGRLMNTEAFF.